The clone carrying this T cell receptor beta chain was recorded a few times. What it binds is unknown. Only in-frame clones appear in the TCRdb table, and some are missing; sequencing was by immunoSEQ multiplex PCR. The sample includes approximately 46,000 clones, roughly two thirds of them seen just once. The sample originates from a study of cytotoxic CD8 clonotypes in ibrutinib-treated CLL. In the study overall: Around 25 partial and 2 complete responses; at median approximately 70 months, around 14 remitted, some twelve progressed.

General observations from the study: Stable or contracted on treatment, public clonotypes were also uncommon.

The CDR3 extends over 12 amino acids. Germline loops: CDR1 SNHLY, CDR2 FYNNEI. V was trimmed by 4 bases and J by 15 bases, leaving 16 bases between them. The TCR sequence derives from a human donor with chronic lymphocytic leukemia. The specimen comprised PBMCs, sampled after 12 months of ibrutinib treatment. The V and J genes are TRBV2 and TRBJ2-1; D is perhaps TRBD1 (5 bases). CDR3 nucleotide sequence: TGTGCCAGCAGTGGAGATTCAGGGATCCGGTTCTTC. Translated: CASSGDSGIRFF.